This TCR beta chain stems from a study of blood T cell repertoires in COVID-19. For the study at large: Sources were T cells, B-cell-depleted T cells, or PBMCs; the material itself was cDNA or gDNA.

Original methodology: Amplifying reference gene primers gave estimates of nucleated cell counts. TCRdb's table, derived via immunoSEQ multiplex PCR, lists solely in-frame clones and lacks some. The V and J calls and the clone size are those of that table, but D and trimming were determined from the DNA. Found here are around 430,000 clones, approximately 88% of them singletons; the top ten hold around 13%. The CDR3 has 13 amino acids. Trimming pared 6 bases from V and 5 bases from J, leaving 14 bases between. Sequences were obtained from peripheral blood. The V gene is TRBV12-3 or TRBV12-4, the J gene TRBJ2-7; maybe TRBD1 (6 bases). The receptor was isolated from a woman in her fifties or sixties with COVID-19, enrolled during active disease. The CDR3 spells CASRQGISHEQYF. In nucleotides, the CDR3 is TGTGCCAGCAGGCAGGGGATCAGCCACGAGCAGTACTTC.